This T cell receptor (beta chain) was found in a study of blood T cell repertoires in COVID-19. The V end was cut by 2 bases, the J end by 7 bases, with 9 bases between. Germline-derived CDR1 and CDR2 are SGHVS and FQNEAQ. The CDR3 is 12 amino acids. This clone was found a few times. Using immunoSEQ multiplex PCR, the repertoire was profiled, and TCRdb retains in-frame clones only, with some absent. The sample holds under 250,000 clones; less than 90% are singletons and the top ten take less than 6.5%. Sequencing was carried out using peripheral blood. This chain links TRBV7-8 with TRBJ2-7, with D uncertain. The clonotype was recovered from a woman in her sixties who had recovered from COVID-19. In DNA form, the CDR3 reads TGTGCCAGCAGCTTACACCTATTGGAGCAGTACTTC. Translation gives CASSLHLLEQYF.